There are a few counts of the clone carrying this TCR beta chain. The data originate from a study of cytomegalovirus exposure and HLA in healthy donors. PCR involved 60 Vbeta and 13 Jbeta primers. Assay: immunoSEQ multiplex PCR; the TCRdb copy retains only in-frame clones and omits some. The data show 180,000 or so clones, roughly three quarters seen once. Sequencing used PBMCs. This receptor was identified in a woman in her 30s in good health and CMV-seropositive.

The CDR3, as DNA: TGTGCCAGCACTATGCCTGGGACAGCACGCTACGAGCAGTACTTC. Translated, it gives CASTMPGTARYEQYF. The chain employs TRBV7-9 and TRBJ2-7; 7 bases match TRBD1. Germline values: CDR1 SEHNR, CDR2 FQNEAQ (reference sequence). After removal of 7 bases from V and 3 bases from J, the junction contained 12 bases not matched to a gene. This CDR3 has 15 amino acids.